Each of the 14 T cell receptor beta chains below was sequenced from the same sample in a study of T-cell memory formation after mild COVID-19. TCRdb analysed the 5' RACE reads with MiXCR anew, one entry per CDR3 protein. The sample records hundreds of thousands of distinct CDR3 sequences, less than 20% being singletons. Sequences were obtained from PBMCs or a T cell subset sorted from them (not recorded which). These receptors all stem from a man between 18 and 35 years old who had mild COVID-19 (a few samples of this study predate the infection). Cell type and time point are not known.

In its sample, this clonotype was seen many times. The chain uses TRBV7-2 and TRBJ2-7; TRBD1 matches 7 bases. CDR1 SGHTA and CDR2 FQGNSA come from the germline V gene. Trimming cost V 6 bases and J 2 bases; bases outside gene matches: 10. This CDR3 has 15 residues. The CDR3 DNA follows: TGTGCCAGCAGGTCTACCGGGACAGACGCCTACGAGCAGTACTTC. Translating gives CASRSTGTDAYEQYF.

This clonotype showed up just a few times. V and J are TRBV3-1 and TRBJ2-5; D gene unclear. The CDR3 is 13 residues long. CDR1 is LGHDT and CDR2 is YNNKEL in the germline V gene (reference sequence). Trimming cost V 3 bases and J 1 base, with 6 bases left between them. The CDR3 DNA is TGTGCCAGCAGCCATACCTTCCAAGAGACCCAGTACTTC. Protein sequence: CASSHTFQETQYF.

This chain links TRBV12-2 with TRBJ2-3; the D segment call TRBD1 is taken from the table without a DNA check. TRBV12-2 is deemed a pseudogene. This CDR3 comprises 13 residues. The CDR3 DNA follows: TGTGCAAGTCGCTGGGCGTTGAGGGGTACGCAGTATTTT. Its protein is CASRWALRGTQYF.

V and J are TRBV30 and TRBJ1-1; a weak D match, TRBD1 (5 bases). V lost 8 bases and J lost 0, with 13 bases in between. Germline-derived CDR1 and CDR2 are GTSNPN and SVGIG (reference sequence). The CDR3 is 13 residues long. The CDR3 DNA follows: TGTGCCGGGGACCGAGAAATGAACACTGAAGCTTTCTTT. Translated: CAGDREMNTEAFF.

The CDR3 region is CASIPRGALSYNEQFF. In nucleotides, the CDR3 is TGTGCCAGCATTCCGCGCGGCGCACTCTCCTACAATGAGCAGTTCTTC. The chain is built from TRBV12-3 or TRBV12-4 and TRBJ2-1; D is unresolved. This CDR3 comprises 16 residues. V shed 7 bases and J shed 0 bases, with 16 bases lying between them.

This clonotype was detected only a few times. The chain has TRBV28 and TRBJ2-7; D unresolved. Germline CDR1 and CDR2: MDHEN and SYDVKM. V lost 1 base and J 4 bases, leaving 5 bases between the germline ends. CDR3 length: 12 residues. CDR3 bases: TGTGCCAGCAGTTTATCCAGTTACGAGCAGTACGTC. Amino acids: CASSLSSYEQYV.

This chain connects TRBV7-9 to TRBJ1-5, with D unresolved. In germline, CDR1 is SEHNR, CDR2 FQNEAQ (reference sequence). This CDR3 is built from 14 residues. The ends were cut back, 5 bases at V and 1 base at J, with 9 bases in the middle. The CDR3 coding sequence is TGTGCCAGCAGCCGCGGCGGGAGCAATCAGCCCCAGCATTTT. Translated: CASSRGGSNQPQHF.

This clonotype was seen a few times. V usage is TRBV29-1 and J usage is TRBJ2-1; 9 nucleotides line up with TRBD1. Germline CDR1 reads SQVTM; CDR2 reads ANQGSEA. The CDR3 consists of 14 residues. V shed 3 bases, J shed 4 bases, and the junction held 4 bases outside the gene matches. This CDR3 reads CSVEGQGEYNEQFF. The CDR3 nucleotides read TGCAGCGTTGAGGGACAGGGTGAATACAATGAGCAGTTCTTC.

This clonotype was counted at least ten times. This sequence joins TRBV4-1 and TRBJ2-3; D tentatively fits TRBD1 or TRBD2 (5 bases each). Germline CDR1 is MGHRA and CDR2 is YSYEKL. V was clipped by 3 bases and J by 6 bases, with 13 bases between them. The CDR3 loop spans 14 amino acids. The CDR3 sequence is CASSQVGATDTQYF. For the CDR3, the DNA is TGCGCCAGCAGCCAGGTCGGGGCTACGGATACGCAGTATTTT.

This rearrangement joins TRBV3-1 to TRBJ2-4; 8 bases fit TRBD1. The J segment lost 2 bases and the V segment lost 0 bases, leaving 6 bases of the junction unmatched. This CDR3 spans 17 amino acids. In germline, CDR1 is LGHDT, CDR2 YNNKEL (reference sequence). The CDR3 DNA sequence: TGTGCCAGCAGCCAAGAAGGCAGGGGGCGGACCAAAAACATTCAGTACTTC. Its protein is CASSQEGRGRTKNIQYF.

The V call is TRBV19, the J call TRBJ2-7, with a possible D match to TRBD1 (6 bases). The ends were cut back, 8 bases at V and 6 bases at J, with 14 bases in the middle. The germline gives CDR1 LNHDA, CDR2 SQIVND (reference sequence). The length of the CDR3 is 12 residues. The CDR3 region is CASGGRLREQYF. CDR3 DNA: TGTGCCAGTGGGGGCCGTCTTCGCGAGCAGTACTTC. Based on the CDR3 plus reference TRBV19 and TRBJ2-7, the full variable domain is DGGITQSPKYLFRKEGQNVTLSCEQNLNHDAMYWYRQDPGQGLRLIYYSQIVNDFQKGDIAEGYSVSREKKESFPLTVTSAQKNPTAFYLCASGGRLREQYFGPGTRLTVT.

CDR3 sequence: CAFGTPNTGELFF. The DNA for the CDR3 is TGTGCCTTCGGGACACCGAACACCGGGGAGCTGTTTTTT. The chain carries TRBV28 and TRBJ2-2; D is perhaps TRBD1 (6 bases). Trimming took 11 bases from V and 0 from J, leaving 10 bases between them. The germline CDR1 and CDR2 sequences are MDHEN and SYDVKM. The CDR3 totals 13 residues.

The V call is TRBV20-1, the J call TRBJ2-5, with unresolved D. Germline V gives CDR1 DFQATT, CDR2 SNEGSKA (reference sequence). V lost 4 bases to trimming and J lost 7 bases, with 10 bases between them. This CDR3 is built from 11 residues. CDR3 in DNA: TGCAGTGCTATAGGGTCTTTGACCCAGTACTTC. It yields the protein CSAIGSLTQYF.

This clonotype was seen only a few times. CDR3 amino acids: CSVKSRDRGETQYF. As DNA, the CDR3 is TGCAGCGTTAAAAGCCGCGATCGAGGGGAGACCCAGTACTTC. The V call is TRBV29-1, the J call TRBJ2-5; a weak D match, TRBD2 (5 bases). The V gene lost 5 bases and the J gene lost 5 bases, with 18 bases spanning the gap. This CDR3 region has 14 residues. Germline V CDR1 and CDR2: SQVTM, ANQGSEA.